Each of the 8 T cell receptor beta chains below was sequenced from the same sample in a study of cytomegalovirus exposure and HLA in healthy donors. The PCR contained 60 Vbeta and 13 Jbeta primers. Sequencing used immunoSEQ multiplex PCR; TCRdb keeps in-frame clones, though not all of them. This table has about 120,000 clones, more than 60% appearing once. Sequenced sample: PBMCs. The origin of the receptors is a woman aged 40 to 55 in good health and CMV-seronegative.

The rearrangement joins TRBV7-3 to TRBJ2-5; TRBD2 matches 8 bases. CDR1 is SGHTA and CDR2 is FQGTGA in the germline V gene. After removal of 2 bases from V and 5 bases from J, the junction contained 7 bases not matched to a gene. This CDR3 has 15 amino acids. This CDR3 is CASSLYGGAWETQYF. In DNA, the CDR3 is TGTGCCAGCAGCTTATACGGGGGGGCCTGGGAGACCCAGTACTTC.

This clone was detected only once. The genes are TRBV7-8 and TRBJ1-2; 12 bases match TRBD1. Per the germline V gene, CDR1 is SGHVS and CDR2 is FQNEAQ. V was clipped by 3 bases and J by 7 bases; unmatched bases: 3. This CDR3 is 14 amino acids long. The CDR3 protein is CASSLGDRGLGYTF. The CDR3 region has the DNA TGTGCCAGCAGCTTGGGGGACAGGGGGCTTGGCTACACCTTC.

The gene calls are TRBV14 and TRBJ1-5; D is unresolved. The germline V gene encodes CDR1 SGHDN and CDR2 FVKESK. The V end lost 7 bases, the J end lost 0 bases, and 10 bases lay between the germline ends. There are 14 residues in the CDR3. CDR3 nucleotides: TGTGCCAGCACCCCTATGTATAGCAATCAGCCCCAGCATTTT. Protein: CASTPMYSNQPQHF.

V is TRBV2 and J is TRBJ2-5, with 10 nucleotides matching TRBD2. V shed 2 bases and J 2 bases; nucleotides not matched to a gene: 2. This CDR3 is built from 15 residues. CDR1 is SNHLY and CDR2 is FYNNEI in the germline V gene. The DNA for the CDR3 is TGTGCCAGCAGTGAACGAGCGGGAGGGCAAGAGACCCAGTACTTC. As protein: CASSERAGGQETQYF. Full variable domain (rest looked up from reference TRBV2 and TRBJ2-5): EPEVTQTPSHQVTQMGQEVILRCVPISNHLYFYWYRQILGQKVEFLVSFYNNEISEKSEIFDDQFSVERPDGSNFTLKIRSTKLEDSAMYFCASSERAGGQETQYFGPGTRLLVL.

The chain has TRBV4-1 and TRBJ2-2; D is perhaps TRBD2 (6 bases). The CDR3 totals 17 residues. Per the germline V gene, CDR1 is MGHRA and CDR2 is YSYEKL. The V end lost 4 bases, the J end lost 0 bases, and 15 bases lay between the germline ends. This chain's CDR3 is CASSPPHGGANTGELFF. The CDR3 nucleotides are TGCGCCAGCAGCCCCCCCCACGGGGGAGCGAACACCGGGGAGCTGTTTTTT.

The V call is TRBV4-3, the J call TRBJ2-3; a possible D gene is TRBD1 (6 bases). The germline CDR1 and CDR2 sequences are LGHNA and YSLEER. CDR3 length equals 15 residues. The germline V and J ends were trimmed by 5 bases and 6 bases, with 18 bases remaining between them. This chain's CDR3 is CASSVSRQERDTQYF. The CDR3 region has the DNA TGCGCCAGCAGCGTATCCCGACAGGAGAGGGATACGCAGTATTTT.

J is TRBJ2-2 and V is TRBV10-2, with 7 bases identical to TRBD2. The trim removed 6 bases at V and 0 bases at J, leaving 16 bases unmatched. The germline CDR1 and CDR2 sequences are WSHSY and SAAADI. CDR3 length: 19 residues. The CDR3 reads CASRVRGSLLKPNTGELFF. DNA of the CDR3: TGCGCCAGCAGGGTTCGCGGGAGCCTACTTAAACCGAACACCGGGGAGCTGTTTTTT.

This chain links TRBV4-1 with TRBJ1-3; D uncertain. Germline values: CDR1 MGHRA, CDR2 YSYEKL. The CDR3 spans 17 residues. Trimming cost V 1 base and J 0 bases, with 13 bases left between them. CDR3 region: CASSQGNQEISGNTIYF. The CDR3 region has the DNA TGCGCCAGCAGCCAAGGTAACCAGGAAATCTCTGGAAACACCATATATTTT.